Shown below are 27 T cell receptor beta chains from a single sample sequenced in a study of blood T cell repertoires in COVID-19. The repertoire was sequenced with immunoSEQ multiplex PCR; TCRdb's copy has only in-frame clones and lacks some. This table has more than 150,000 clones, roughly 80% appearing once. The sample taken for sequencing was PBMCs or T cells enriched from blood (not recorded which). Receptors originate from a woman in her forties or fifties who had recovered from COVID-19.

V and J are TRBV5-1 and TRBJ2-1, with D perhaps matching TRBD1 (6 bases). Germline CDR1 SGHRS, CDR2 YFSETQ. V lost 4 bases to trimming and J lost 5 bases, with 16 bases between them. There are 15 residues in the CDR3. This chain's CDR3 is CASSISGDINNEQFF. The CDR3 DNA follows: TGCGCCAGCAGCATTTCAGGGGACATAAACAATGAGCAGTTCTTC.

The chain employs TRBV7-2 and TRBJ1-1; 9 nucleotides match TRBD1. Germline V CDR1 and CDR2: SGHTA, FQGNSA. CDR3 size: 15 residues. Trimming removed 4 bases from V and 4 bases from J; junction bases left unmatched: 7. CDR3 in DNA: TGTGCCAGCAGCTCACCGGACAGGGGATTCACTGAAGCTTTCTTT. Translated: CASSSPDRGFTEAFF.

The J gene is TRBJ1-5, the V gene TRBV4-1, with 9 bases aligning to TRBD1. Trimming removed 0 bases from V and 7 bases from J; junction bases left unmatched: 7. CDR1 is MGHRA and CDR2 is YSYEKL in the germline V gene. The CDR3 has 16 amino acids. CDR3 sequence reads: CASSQEGQGWRQPQHF. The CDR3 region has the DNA TGCGCCAGCAGCCAAGAAGGACAGGGGTGGCGCCAGCCCCAGCATTTT.

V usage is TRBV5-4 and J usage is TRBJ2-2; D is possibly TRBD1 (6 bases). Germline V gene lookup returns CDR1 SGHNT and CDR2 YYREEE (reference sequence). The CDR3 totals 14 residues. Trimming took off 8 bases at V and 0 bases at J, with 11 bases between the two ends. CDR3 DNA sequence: TGTGCCAGTTCCGGGACAACGAACACCGGGGAGCTGTTTTTT. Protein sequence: CASSGTTNTGELFF.

The CDR3 DNA reads TGTGCCAGCCGTCGGAGCTACGAGGAAAAACTGTTTTTT. This sequence encodes CASRRSYEEKLFF. J is TRBJ1-4 and V is TRBV7-7; D unclear. This CDR3 has 13 residues. V was shortened by 8 bases and J by 8 bases, with 15 bases between the two germline ends. The germline CDR1 and CDR2 sequences are SSHAT and FNYEAQ (reference sequence).

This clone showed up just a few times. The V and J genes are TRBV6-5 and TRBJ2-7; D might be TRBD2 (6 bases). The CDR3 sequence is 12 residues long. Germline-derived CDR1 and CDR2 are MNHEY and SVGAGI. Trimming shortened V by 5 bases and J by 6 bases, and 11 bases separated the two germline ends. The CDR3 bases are TGTGCCAGCAGTCTGGGACTTAGCGAGCAGTACTTC. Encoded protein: CASSLGLSEQYF.

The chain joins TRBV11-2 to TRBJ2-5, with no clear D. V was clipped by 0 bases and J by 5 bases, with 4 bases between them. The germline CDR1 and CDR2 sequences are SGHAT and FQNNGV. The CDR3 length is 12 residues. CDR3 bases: TGTGCCAGCAGCTTAGACGAGGAGACCCAGTACTTC. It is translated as CASSLDEETQYF.

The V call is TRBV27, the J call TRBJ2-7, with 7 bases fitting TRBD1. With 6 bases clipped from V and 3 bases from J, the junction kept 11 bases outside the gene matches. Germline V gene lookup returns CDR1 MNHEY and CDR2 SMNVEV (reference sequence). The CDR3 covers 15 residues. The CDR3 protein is CASSPPGQQIYEQYF. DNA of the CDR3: TGTGCCAGCAGCCCTCCGGGACAGCAAATCTACGAGCAGTACTTC.

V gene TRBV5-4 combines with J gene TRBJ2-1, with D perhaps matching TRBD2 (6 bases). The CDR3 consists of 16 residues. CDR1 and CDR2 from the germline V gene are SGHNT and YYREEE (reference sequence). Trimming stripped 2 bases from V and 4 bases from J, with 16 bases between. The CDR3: CASSLSGSGPYNEQFF. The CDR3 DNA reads TGTGCCAGCAGCTTATCCGGGAGCGGCCCATACAATGAGCAGTTCTTC.

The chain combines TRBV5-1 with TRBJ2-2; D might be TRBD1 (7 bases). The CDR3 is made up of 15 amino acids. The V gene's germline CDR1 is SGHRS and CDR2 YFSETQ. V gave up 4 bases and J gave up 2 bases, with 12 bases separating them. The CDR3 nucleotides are TGCGCCAGCAGCCCAGGGGGGACCAACACCGGGGAGCTGTTTTTT. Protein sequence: CASSPGGTNTGELFF.

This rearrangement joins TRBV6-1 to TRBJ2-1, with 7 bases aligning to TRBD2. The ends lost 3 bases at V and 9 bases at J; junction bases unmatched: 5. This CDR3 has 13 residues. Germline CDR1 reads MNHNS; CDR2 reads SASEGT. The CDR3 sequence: CASSEPGRGEQFF. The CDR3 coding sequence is TGTGCCAGCAGTGAGCCGGGGAGGGGTGAGCAGTTCTTC.

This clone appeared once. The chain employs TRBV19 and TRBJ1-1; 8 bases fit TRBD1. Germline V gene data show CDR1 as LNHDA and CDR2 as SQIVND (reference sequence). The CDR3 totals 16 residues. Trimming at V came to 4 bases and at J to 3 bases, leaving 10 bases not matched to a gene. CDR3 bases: TGTGCCAGTAGTACGCACCAGGGGGCCGGGGACACTGAAGCTTTCTTT. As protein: CASSTHQGAGDTEAFF.

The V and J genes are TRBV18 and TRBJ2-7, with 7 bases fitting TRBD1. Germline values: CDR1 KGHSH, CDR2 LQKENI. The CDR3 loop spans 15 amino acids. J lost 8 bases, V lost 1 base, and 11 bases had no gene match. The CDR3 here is CASSPRDRGQSQQYF. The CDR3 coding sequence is TGTGCCAGCTCACCACGGGACCGGGGACAGAGTCAGCAGTACTTC.

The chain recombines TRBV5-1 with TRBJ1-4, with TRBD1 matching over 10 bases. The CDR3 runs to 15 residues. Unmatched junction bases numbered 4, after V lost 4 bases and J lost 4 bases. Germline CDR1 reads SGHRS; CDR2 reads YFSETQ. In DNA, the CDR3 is TGCGCCAGCAGCGAAAGGGACAGGGGTAATGAAAAACTGTTTTTT. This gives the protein CASSERDRGNEKLFF.

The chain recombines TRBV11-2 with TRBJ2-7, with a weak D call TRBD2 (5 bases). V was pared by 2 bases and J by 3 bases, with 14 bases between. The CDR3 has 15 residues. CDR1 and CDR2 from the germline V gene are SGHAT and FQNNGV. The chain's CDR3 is CASSLKRSPLYEQYF. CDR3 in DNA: TGTGCCAGCAGCTTAAAGCGGAGTCCTCTCTACGAGCAGTACTTC.

The DNA of the CDR3 is TGTGCCAGTATCCGGACAGGCGGCTCTGGAAACACCATATATTTT. Translating gives CASIRTGGSGNTIYF. The chain joins TRBV19 to TRBJ1-3; 7 bases are a match to TRBD1. This CDR3 has 15 residues. Germline CDR1 LNHDA, CDR2 SQIVND (reference sequence). J lost 0 bases, V lost 7 bases, and 6 bases had no gene match.

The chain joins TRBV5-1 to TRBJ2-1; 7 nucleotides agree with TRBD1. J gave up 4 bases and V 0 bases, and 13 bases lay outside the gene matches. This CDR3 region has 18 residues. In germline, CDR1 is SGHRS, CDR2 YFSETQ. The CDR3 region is CASSLAGAGTADYNEQFF. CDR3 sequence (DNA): TGCGCCAGCAGCTTGGCCGGCGCCGGGACAGCGGATTACAATGAGCAGTTCTTC.

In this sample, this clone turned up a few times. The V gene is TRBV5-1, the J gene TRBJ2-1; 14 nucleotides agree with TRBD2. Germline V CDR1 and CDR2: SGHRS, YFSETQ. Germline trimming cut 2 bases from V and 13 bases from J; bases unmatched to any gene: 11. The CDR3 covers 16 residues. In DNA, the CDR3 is TGCGCCAGCAGCTTTTACATGGGACTAGCGGGAGCGGGTCAGTTCTTC. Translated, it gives CASSFYMGLAGAGQFF. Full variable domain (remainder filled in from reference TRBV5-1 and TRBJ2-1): KAGVTQTPRYLIKTRGQQVTLSCSPISGHRSVSWYQQTPGQGLQFLFEYFSETQRNKGNFPGRFSGRQFSNSRSEMNVSTLELGDSALYLCASSFYMGLAGAGQFFGPGTRLTVL.

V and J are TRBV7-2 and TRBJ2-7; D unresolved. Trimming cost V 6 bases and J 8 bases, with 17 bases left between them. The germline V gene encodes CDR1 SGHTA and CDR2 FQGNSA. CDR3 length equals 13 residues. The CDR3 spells CASSSYNSFQQYF. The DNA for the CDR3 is TGTGCCAGCAGTTCCTACAACAGTTTTCAGCAGTACTTC.

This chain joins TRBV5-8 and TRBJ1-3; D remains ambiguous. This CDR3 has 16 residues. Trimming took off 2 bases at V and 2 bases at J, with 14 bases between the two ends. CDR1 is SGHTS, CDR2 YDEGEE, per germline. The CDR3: CASSFLPGSAGNTIYF. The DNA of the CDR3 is TGTGCCAGCAGCTTCCTTCCTGGGAGTGCTGGAAACACCATATATTTT.

CDR3 coding DNA: TGTGCCAGCACTGGACACTCAAATGAAAAACTGTTTTTT. It translates to CASTGHSNEKLFF. The J gene is TRBJ1-4, the V gene TRBV28; perhaps TRBD1 as D (5 bases). V shed 7 bases and J shed 5 bases, with 11 bases lying between them. The germline CDR1 and CDR2 sequences are MDHEN and SYDVKM. The CDR3 runs 13 residues. Drawing the rest from reference TRBV28 and TRBJ1-4, the complete variable domain is DVKVTQSSRYLVKRTGEKVFLECVQDMDHENMFWYRQDPGLGLRLIYFSYDVKMKEKGDIPEGYSVSREKKERFSLILESASTNQTSMYLCASTGHSNEKLFFGSGTQLSVL.

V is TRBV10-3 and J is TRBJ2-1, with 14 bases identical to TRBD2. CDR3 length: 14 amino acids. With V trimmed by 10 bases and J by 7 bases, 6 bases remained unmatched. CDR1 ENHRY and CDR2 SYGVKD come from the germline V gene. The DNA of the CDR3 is TGTGCCACCACAGGACTAGCGGGAGGTAATGAGCAGTTCTTC. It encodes CATTGLAGGNEQFF.

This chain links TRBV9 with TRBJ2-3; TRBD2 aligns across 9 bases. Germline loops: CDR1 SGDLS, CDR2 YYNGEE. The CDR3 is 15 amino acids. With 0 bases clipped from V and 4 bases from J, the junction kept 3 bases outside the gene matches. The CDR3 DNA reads TGTGCCAGCAGCGTAGCTAGCGGGATCTCAGATACGCAGTATTTT. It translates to CASSVASGISDTQYF.

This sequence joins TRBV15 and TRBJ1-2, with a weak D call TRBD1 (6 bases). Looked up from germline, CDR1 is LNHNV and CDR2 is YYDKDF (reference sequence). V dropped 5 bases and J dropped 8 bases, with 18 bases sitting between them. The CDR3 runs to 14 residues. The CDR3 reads CATSGLGTSGGYTF. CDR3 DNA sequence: TGTGCCACCAGCGGGCTCGGGACATCGGGAGGCTACACCTTC.

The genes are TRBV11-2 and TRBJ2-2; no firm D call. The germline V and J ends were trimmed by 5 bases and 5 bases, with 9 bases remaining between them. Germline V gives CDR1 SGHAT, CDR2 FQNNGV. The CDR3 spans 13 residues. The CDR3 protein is CASSPARTGELFF. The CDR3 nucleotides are TGTGCCAGCAGCCCCGCGAGGACCGGGGAGCTGTTTTTT.

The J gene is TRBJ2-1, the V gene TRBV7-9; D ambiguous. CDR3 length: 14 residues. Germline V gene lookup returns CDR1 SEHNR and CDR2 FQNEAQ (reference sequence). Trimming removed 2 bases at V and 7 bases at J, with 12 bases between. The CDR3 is CASSLIPSTNEQFF. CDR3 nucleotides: TGTGCCAGCAGCTTAATCCCGTCGACAAATGAGCAGTTCTTC.

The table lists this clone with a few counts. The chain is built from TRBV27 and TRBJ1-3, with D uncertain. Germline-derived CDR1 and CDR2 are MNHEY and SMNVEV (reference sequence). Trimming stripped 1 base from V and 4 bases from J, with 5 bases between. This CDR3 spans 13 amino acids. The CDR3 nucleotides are TGTGCCAGCAGTTTATACCGGGGAAACACCATATATTTT. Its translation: CASSLYRGNTIYF.